A single sample gave rise to the 16 T cell receptor beta chains below, sequenced in a study of lymphopenia after photon versus proton radiotherapy. Only in-frame clones appear in the TCRdb table, and some are missing; sequencing was by immunoSEQ multiplex PCR. The sample comprises 39,000 or so clones, 92% of which are singletons, and roughly 15% rests with the top ten. The material was peripheral blood, obtained from a patient treated with photon-based radiotherapy. These receptors all stem from a man aged 55 to 70 with cholangiocarcinoma.

The chain has TRBV11-3 and TRBJ2-7; 8 positions match TRBD1. The CDR3 spans 19 residues. CDR1 and CDR2 (germline): SGHNT, YENEEA. Trimming cost V 2 bases and J 3 bases; bases outside gene matches: 18. CDR3 loop: CASSLRSNPPGGDYYEQYF. The CDR3 nucleotides read TGTGCCAGCAGCTTACGTTCCAACCCCCCAGGGGGCGACTACTACGAGCAGTACTTC.

The J gene is TRBJ1-5, the V gene TRBV6-5, with D perhaps matching TRBD1 (6 bases). V was trimmed by 6 bases and J by 8 bases, leaving 14 bases between them. The CDR3 is 13 amino acids. The germline V gene has CDR1 MNHEY and CDR2 SVGAGI. This CDR3 reads CASRKGGIEPQHF. CDR3 nucleotides: TGTGCCAGCAGGAAGGGGGGGATTGAGCCCCAGCATTTT.

The CDR3 nucleotides read TGTGCCAGCAGTCAAGACAGGGGGCCCCATCAGCCCCAGCATTTT. This codes for CASSQDRGPHQPQHF. The V gene is TRBV28, the J gene TRBJ1-5; TRBD1 agrees at 10 bases. The CDR3 length is 15 residues. Looked up from germline, CDR1 is MDHEN and CDR2 is SYDVKM. V shed 5 bases, J shed 5 bases, and the junction held 6 bases outside the gene matches.

J is TRBJ2-3 and V is TRBV5-8, with 9 bases that match TRBD1. The ends lost 4 bases at V and 3 bases at J; junction bases unmatched: 9. The germline gives CDR1 SGHTS, CDR2 YDEGEE. This CDR3 is 16 amino acids long. CDR3: CASSIYRDRVTDTQYF. Written as DNA, the CDR3 is TGTGCCAGCAGCATATACCGGGACAGGGTAACAGATACGCAGTATTTT.

Only one count was recorded for this clone. V usage is TRBV5-6 and J usage is TRBJ2-5; 7 nucleotides match TRBD1. CDR1 is SGHDT and CDR2 is YYEEEE in the germline V gene. V dropped 4 bases and J dropped 5; count of bases not matched to a gene: 11. This CDR3 is 15 amino acids long. For the CDR3, the DNA is TGTGCCAGCAGCCTGGGACAGCGAAATTGGGAGACCCAGTACTTC. Protein product: CASSLGQRNWETQYF.

The rearrangement links TRBV27 to TRBJ2-7, with D possibly being TRBD1 or TRBD2 (6 bases each). The length of the CDR3 is 16 residues. Trimming cost V 1 base and J 0 bases, with 13 bases left between them. Germline loops: CDR1 MNHEY, CDR2 SMNVEV (reference sequence). The CDR3 DNA is TGTGCCAGCAGTTTATTTGTCGGGGGCGTCTCCTACGAGCAGTACTTC. It codes for CASSLFVGGVSYEQYF.

J is TRBJ2-7 and V is TRBV28; D is unclear. The length of the CDR3 is 12 residues. CDR1 is MDHEN, CDR2 SYDVKM, per germline. V lost 5 bases, J lost 5 bases, and 10 bases lay in between. The CDR3 protein is CASSLIPDEQYF. CDR3 in DNA: TGTGCCAGCAGTCTGATACCGGACGAGCAGTACTTC.

V usage is TRBV7-6 and J usage is TRBJ2-6; D uncertain. The germline V and J ends were trimmed by 4 bases and 0 bases, with 7 bases remaining between them. CDR1 SGHVS and CDR2 FNYEAQ come from the germline V gene. The CDR3 is 15 amino acids. The CDR3 spells CASSSLVSGANVLTF. CDR3 DNA sequence: TGTGCCAGCAGCTCACTGGTCTCTGGGGCCAACGTCCTGACTTTC. Together with reference TRBV7-6 and TRBJ2-6, the CDR3 gives the full variable domain: GAGVSQSPRYKVTKRGQDVALRCDPISGHVSLYWYRQALGQGPEFLTYFNYEAQQDKSGLPNDRFSAERPEGSISTLTIQRTEQRDSAMYRCASSSLVSGANVLTFGAGSRLTVL.

The CDR3 nucleotides are TGTGCCAGCAGCGTAGCTGCAGCGGGAGGGTGGTACGAGCAGTACTTC. The encoded protein is CASSVAAAGGWYEQYF. V is TRBV9 and J is TRBJ2-7; TRBD2 agrees at 10 bases. This CDR3 spans 16 amino acids. CDR1 SGDLS and CDR2 YYNGEE come from the germline V gene. The J segment lost 4 bases and the V segment lost 0 bases, leaving 7 bases of the junction unmatched. Based on the CDR3 plus reference TRBV9 and TRBJ2-7, the full variable domain is DSGVTQTPKHLITATGQRVTLRCSPRSGDLSVYWYQQSLDQGLQFLIQYYNGEERAKGNILERFSAQQFPDLHSELNLSSLELGDSALYFCASSVAAAGGWYEQYFGPGTRLTVT.

The CDR3 sequence is CASSKRGDEKLFF. DNA for the CDR3: TGTGCCAGCAGCAAGAGGGGGGATGAAAAACTGTTTTTT. The rearrangement uses TRBV11-2 and TRBJ1-4, with D maybe TRBD1 (6 bases). The CDR3 is 13 residues long. Germline CDR1 SGHAT, CDR2 FQNNGV. The V and J ends lost 5 bases and 6 bases respectively, with 10 bases between them.

A few counts support this clone. The chain is built from TRBV4-1 and TRBJ2-7; D not certain. With 0 bases removed from V and 3 bases from J, the gap between germline ends came to 9 bases. CDR1 MGHRA and CDR2 YSYEKL come from the germline V gene. The CDR3 spans 14 residues. CDR3 sequence reads: CASSQDAADYEQYF. CDR3 coding DNA: TGCGCCAGCAGCCAAGATGCGGCAGACTACGAGCAGTACTTC.

The chain links TRBV2 to TRBJ2-7; TRBD2 is a possible D gene (5 bases). The V gene lost 1 base and the J gene lost 5 bases, with 12 bases spanning the gap. The germline V gene has CDR1 SNHLY and CDR2 FYNNEI. The CDR3 runs to 14 residues. Here the CDR3 DNA reads TGTGCCAGCAGTGAAGAGAGGGTTGAAGACGAGCAGTACTTC. Its protein is CASSEERVEDEQYF.

Concerning this clone: At one end, the junction sequence differs from germline, possibly due to a read error. This chain connects TRBV6-6 to TRBJ1-2, with TRBD1 matching 9 bases. This CDR3 has 12 amino acids. CDR1 MNHNY and CDR2 SVGAGI come from the germline V gene (reference sequence). CDR3: CASSRTGDGYIF. As DNA, the CDR3 is TGTGCCAGCAGCCGGACAGGGGATGGCTACATCTTC.

This chain links TRBV4-1 with TRBJ2-5; the match to TRBD2 covers 13 bases. This CDR3 region has 18 residues. Germline V gene lookup returns CDR1 MGHRA and CDR2 YSYEKL. V was clipped by 2 bases and J by 1 base; unmatched bases: 7. The CDR3, as DNA: TGCGCCAGCAGCCAATCTACTAGCGGGAGGGCCGGCCAAGAGACCCAGTACTTC. This translates into CASSQSTSGRAGQETQYF.

This rearrangement joins TRBV6-5 to TRBJ2-1; no firm D call. Germline V gene data show CDR1 as MNHEY and CDR2 as SVGAGI. The CDR3 is 16 residues long. Trimming took off 0 bases at V and 1 base at J, with 10 bases between the two ends. The CDR3: CASSYSLKNSYNEQFF. The CDR3 bases are TGTGCCAGCAGTTACTCTCTTAAAAATTCCTACAATGAGCAGTTCTTC.

The rearrangement links TRBV2 to TRBJ1-5; TRBD1 aligns across 11 bases. J lost 4 bases, V lost 6 bases, and 5 bases had no gene match. CDR3 length: 15 residues. Germline V gene sequence: CDR1 SNHLY, CDR2 FYNNEI. CDR3 sequence: CASSVRDRGNQPQHF. The CDR3 DNA reads as TGTGCCAGCAGCGTCCGGGACAGGGGGAATCAGCCCCAGCATTTT.